Sequencing of this T cell receptor (beta chain) was carried out in a study of control samples from healthy donors and cancer patients. CDR1 is MNHNS, CDR2 SASEGT, per germline. The CDR3 sequence is 12 residues long. Trimming cost V 0 bases and J 8 bases, with 7 bases left between them. Profiling relied on immunoSEQ multiplex PCR, and the TCRdb table lists in-frame clones only, not all of them. This table has some 120,000 clones, roughly 91% appearing once. The gene calls are TRBV6-1 and TRBJ1-1; D unresolved. The sequence was obtained from a man between 50 and 59 years old with head and neck cancer. Input material: PBMCs. The DNA of the CDR3 is TGTGCCAGCAGTGAAGCGGGGTGGGAAGCTTTCTTT. It specifies CASSEAGWEAFF.